This TCR beta chain was sequenced in a study of shared clonotypes between healthy human individuals (dated by TCRdb to 2020 to 2022). About the investigation overall: Two women and a few men aged 18 to 49 years were included in the cohort. For each donor, CD4 naive and CD4 memory were each run on three plates, CD8 naive on two plates, and CD8 memory on one plate. To estimate repertoire size and how much clonotypes are shared between individuals, the study performed deep sequencing of blood TCR repertoires from roughly five healthy adults. Libraries were prepared and TCR repertoires were sequenced by different laboratories using diverse techniques, in order to increase sequencing depth and limit assay-specific biases. Between about 0.94 and 10 billion PBMCs per donor were obtained by leukapheresis. General study outcomes and caveats: Rarefaction of sorted-subset datasets indicated incomplete sequencing despite the large sequencing depth. Across several donors, approximately 4.9% of naive CD4, approximately 4% of naive CD8, approximately 2.5% of memory CD4, and roughly 0.41% of memory CD8 clonotypes were shared. Compared with non-shared clonotypes, clonotypes shared by all four sorted-subset donors had higher generation probabilities. Sampling was limited to blood, and TCR repertoires in tissue likely differ from TCR repertoires in blood. Naive subsets generally had larger estimated clonotype richness than memory subsets did. Based on pairwise subsampling, the degree of clonotype sharing among donors was expected to be affected by sequencing depth. Because the study included a small number of donors, the genetic and exposure-history diversity represented was limited.

This clone appeared a single time. Its antigen remains unidentified. No much larger clone exists at a distance of one base, and base qualities are not known. The donors were healthy, HIV-negative adults with no recently reported acute infections or vaccinations. Every donor was a Caucasian adult living in Nashville, Tennessee, USA. Magnetic negative selection was used to enrich CD4+ T cells, after which naive cells were positively selected on CD45RA and the negative fraction became the memory subset. Blood was collected by leukapheresis, and PBMCs were isolated by Ficoll-Histopaque density gradient centrifugation and then cryopreserved in liquid nitrogen vapor phase. Purity and quantity of every magnetically sorted T cell population were checked by analytical flow cytometry. Each sorted fraction had its genomic DNA isolated and then quantified by UV absorbance on a Nanodrop 2000c. Using the deep immunoSEQ assay, multiplex PCR amplified TCR CDR3 regions from genomic DNA. For each cell subset, the extracted genomic DNA was distributed evenly across all wells of several immunoSEQ 96-well plates, and each plate served as one replicate. For sorted subsets, 150 to 250 ng genomic DNA, equal to about 30,000 T cell genomes, was loaded into each replicate PCR. The purified libraries were quantified using a Qubit 3.0 fluorometer, sized with a Bioanalyzer 2100, and then quantified again using the KAPA Library Quantification kit. A separate single-read 150-cycle Illumina NextSeq 550 flow cell was used to sequence each immunoSEQ 96-well plate. The paper's data handling went like this. The immunoSEQ output contained only junctional sequences without quality scores, so filtering could not match that applied to full-length reads. To assign V/J genes and CDR3, sequences were annotated against IMGT germline references using PyIR, a Python wrapper for IgBLAST v1.9. Reads were filtered out if the reads had weak V/J assignments (E-value above 1e-6), no CDR3, stop codons, out-of-frame junctions, or ambiguous translated residues. V3J clonotypes were defined as sequences sharing an identical inferred V gene, J gene, and CDR3 amino acid sequence. To compute the percentage overlap between repertoires, the number of shared unique clonotypes was divided by the size of the smaller repertoire. RTK rarefaction, the Chao1 estimator, and Recon v2.1 estimates of unobserved clonotypes were used to assess repertoire richness. For all TCRbeta clonotypes obtained by the gDNA method from a few donors, generation probabilities were computed with OLGA. What TCRdb holds here is the immuneACCESS table cut down to in-frame rearrangements. Part of the clones is not present; checked against another copy, under half of the missing clones reflect an unresolved V gene, and the others are unexplained. V and J calls and clone size come straight from that table; D and trimming were deduced from the DNA. Recorded for this sample are approximately 620,000 clones; around 97% of them occurred a single time. The ten largest make up 0.045% to 0.06% of the sample.

CDR1 and CDR2 are read off the germline V gene as MGHRA and YSYEKL. Measured from the cysteine to the phenylalanine, the CDR3 is 15 residues long. CDR3 DNA only is kept here, 45 bases in frame from base 1. Cut back by 2 bases and 0 bases, the V and J ends lie 11 bases apart. The specimen sequenced was naive CD4+ T cells sorted from blood. The meaning of the sample's cell subset or site label: CD45RA+ positively selected. The TCR was taken from a woman between 25 and 40 years old in good health. The sequence links TRBV4-1 to TRBJ2-7; a tentative D match to TRBD2 spans 5 bases. CDR3 protein: CASSQYAGPSYEQYF. The sequenced DNA: TGCGCCAGCAGCCAATATGCGGGCCCCTCCTACGAGCAGTACTTC.